The next 14 T cell receptor beta chains were all read from a single sample in a study of blood T cell repertoires in COVID-19. Using immunoSEQ multiplex PCR, the repertoire was profiled, and TCRdb retains in-frame clones only, with some absent. The data show approximately 500,000 clones, approximately 83% seen once. Material for sequencing was peripheral blood. All receptors derive from a human donor in a cohort sampled during active COVID-19.

The chain uses TRBV10-3 and TRBJ1-2, with D unresolved. Germline CDR1 is ENHRY and CDR2 is SYGVKD. V lost 6 bases and J lost 6, with 23 bases in between. The CDR3 spans 16 residues. CDR3 protein: CAIRDAMGLNPDGYTF. For the CDR3, the DNA is TGTGCCATCAGAGATGCCATGGGCCTGAACCCCGATGGCTACACCTTC.

This chain joins TRBV10-3 and TRBJ2-3; 10 nucleotides agree with TRBD2. CDR1 is ENHRY, CDR2 SYGVKD, per germline. The junction had 7 bases not matched to a gene; V was cut back by 4 bases and J by 3 bases. The CDR3 sequence is 16 residues long. The CDR3: CAISGPAGGGTDTQYF. CDR3 sequence (DNA): TGTGCCATCAGTGGACCAGCGGGAGGGGGTACAGATACGCAGTATTTT.

The chain links TRBV27 to TRBJ2-1; D is ambiguous. This CDR3 region has 13 residues. The germline V gene has CDR1 MNHEY and CDR2 SMNVEV (reference sequence). Trimming removed 5 bases from V and 4 bases from J, with 9 bases in between. This chain's CDR3 is CASSRRVYNEQFF. CDR3 DNA sequence: TGTGCCAGCAGTCGCCGGGTATACAATGAGCAGTTCTTC.

A word on this clone: A read error may be the cause here, since a much bigger clone is one base away. The chain combines TRBV21-1 with TRBJ2-5; the table calls TRBD2, which could not be checked here. TRBV21-1 is described as a pseudogene. This CDR3 contains 16 residues. The CDR3 protein is CAKGTSGRSRPRTQYF. CDR3 bases: TGTGCCAAAGGGACTAGCGGGAGGTCGCGACCGAGGACCCAGTACTTC.

V is TRBV6-1 and J is TRBJ2-1; no clear D. Germline-derived CDR1 and CDR2 are MNHNS and SASEGT. The ends were cut back, 2 bases at V and 8 bases at J, with 4 bases in the middle. The CDR3 runs 11 residues. Here the CDR3 reads CASSEYYEQFF. The CDR3, as DNA: TGTGCCAGCAGTGAATATTATGAGCAGTTCTTC.

V gene TRBV7-2 combines with J gene TRBJ1-6; D gene uncertain. The germline V gene encodes CDR1 SGHTA and CDR2 FQGNSA. Trimming cost V 6 bases and J 6 bases, with 15 bases left between them. CDR3 length equals 15 residues. The CDR3 loop reads CASRPRATLNSPLHF. DNA of the CDR3: TGTGCCAGCAGACCCAGAGCGACCCTTAATTCACCCCTCCACTTT.

The chain carries TRBV5-1 and TRBJ2-5, with D possibly being TRBD2 (6 bases). This CDR3 is 15 amino acids long. V dropped 3 bases and J dropped 0 bases, with 12 bases sitting between them. The germline V gene encodes CDR1 SGHRS and CDR2 YFSETQ. CDR3 DNA: TGCGCCAGCAGCTGGGGAGGTGGCCACCAAGAGACCCAGTACTTC. Translated: CASSWGGGHQETQYF.

The rearrangement joins TRBV14 to TRBJ1-1; TRBD1 matches at 9 bases. Unmatched junction bases numbered 7, after V lost 4 bases and J lost 4 bases. This CDR3 is built from 15 residues. Germline values: CDR1 SGHDN, CDR2 FVKESK. The CDR3 DNA reads as TGTGCCAGCAGCCTAAGTGGACAGGGGACCACTGAAGCTTTCTTT. Translating gives CASSLSGQGTTEAFF.

The rearrangement joins TRBV6-5 to TRBJ1-4; no clear D gene. Germline V gene sequence: CDR1 MNHEY, CDR2 SVGAGI. Trimming pared 6 bases from V and 4 bases from J, leaving 9 bases between. The CDR3 runs 13 residues. The CDR3 DNA reads as TGTGCCAGCAGCAGAAGCGGTAATGAAAAACTGTTTTTT. Amino acid sequence: CASSRSGNEKLFF.

The V and J genes are TRBV3-1 (or the pseudogene TRBV3-2) and TRBJ2-3; 10 nucleotides agree with TRBD2. The J segment lost 14 bases and the V segment lost 2 bases, leaving 1 base of the junction unmatched. This CDR3 has 11 residues. Looked up from germline, CDR1 is LGHDT and CDR2 is YNNKEL (reference sequence). The CDR3 reads CASSQLAGVYF. In DNA form, the CDR3 reads TGTGCCAGCAGCCAACTAGCGGGAGTGTATTTT.

The chain links TRBV30 to TRBJ2-1; D unresolved. CDR3 length: 13 residues. V lost 4 bases and J 3 bases, leaving 10 bases between the germline ends. CDR1 GTSNPN and CDR2 SVGIG come from the germline V gene (reference sequence). DNA for the CDR3: TGTGCCTGGATGCGCACGTTCTACAATGAGCAGTTCTTC. It codes for CAWMRTFYNEQFF. Variable domain in full (rest from reference TRBV30 and TRBJ2-1): SQTIHQWPATLVQPVGSPLSLECTVEGTSNPNLYWYRQAAGRGLQLLFYSVGIGQISSEVPQNLSASRPQDRQFILSSKKLLLSDSGFYLCAWMRTFYNEQFFGPGTRLTVL.

This clone was observed a few times. The V and J genes are TRBV4-2 and TRBJ2-5; TRBD1 agrees at 9 bases. The CDR3 runs 18 residues. With 0 bases clipped from V and 5 bases from J, the junction kept 13 bases outside the gene matches. Germline V gene lookup returns CDR1 LGHNA and CDR2 YNFKEQ. The CDR3 region has the DNA TGTGCCAGCAGCCAAGATTTAGGACAGGGGCCAACCAGGGAGACCCAGTACTTC. Its translation is CASSQDLGQGPTRETQYF.

The CDR3 DNA reads TGTGCCAGCCATGCCAGGGGCGGAAATTCACCCCTCCACTTT. It specifies CASHARGGNSPLHF. The chain combines TRBV3-1 (or the pseudogene TRBV3-2) with TRBJ1-6; tentatively, D is TRBD1 (6 bases). Germline assignment: CDR1 LGHDT and CDR2 YNNKEL (reference sequence). The CDR3 contains 14 residues. V lost 8 bases, J lost 7 bases, and 15 bases lay in between.

The chain links TRBV2 to TRBJ2-3, with TRBD1 matching 7 bases. The CDR3 spans 14 residues. With 5 bases clipped from V and 3 bases from J, the junction kept 5 bases outside the gene matches. Germline assignment: CDR1 SNHLY and CDR2 FYNNEI. The CDR3 DNA follows: TGTGCCAGCAGTCGACAGGGAGAGACAGATACGCAGTATTTT. As protein: CASSRQGETDTQYF.